This T cell receptor beta chain is from a study of cytomegalovirus exposure and HLA in healthy donors. Germline-derived CDR1 and CDR2 are GTSNPN and SVGIG (reference sequence). The germline V and J ends were trimmed by 5 bases and 7 bases, with 11 bases remaining between them. CDR3 length: 11 residues. 60 Vbeta and 13 Jbeta primers were used in PCR. Repertoires were generated with immunoSEQ multiplex PCR, while TCRdb's copy carries only in-frame clones and drops some. The sample has under 130,000 clones; roughly 15% are singletons. This TCR was recovered from a female donor in good health and CMV-seronegative. The chain recombines TRBV30 with TRBJ1-2, with D tentatively TRBD1 (5 bases). Input material: PBMCs. The CDR3 region is CAWAQGPGYTF. In DNA, the CDR3 is TGTGCCTGGGCCCAGGGCCCTGGCTACACCTTC.